A selection of T cell receptor beta chains follows, all from one sample in a study of T cells after yellow fever vaccination. TCRdb re-called the 5' RACE reads through MiXCR, storing one row per CDR3 protein. The sample contains 500,000 to 650,000 distinct CDR3 sequences, around 16% of which appear only once. This sample comprised PBMCs, obtained about 5 days after the first yellow fever vaccination. These receptors were collected from a man aged 18 to 29 who received the YFV17D yellow fever vaccine. Both conserved end residues are part of each CDR3. D genes are given only for firm matches. Clone size is not always given. Where it is, it says once, few, many or a class for expanded clones.

TGTGCCTGGAACCCACAGTCTGTGGAGCAGTTCTTC,CAWNPQSVEQFF,TRBV30,TRBJ2-1,.,.
TGTGCCAGCAGCTTAGCGGAGGGGGAGACCCAGTACTTC,CASSLAEGETQYF,TRBV7-6,TRBJ2-5,.,.
TGTGCCAGCAGCCTTGTGGGAGGCACCCGTTCACCCCTCCACTTT,CASSLVGGTRSPLHF,TRBV6-1,TRBJ1-6,.,.
TGTGCCAGCAGCACCAAGGGACAGGGGGTAGCCAAAAACATTCAGTACTTC,CASSTKGQGVAKNIQYF,TRBV21-1,TRBJ2-4,few,.
TGTGCCACCAGTGATTGGACGAACACCGGGGAGCTGTTTTTT,CATSDWTNTGELFF,TRBV24-1,TRBJ2-2,many,.
TGTGCCAGCAGCCAAGGGTGGGACAGGAACGGGCCCCAGCATTTT,CASSQGWDRNGPQHF,TRBV3-1,TRBJ1-5,.,TRBD1
TGCGCCAGCAGCCAAGCAGGACGGCCCGGGGAAAAACTGTTTTTT,CASSQAGRPGEKLFF,TRBV4-3,TRBJ1-4,few,.
TGTGCCAGCAGCTTAGCGCGGGACCCCTACAATGAGCAGTTCTTC,CASSLARDPYNEQFF,TRBV7-9,TRBJ2-1,.,.
TGTGCCAGCAGCCCTTGGGGGGGGACTTACAATGAGCAGTTCTTC,CASSPWGGTYNEQFF,TRBV7-3,TRBJ2-1,.,TRBD2
TGTGCCAGCAGCTTCGACAGGGGGCTGGGAGCTTTCTTT,CASSFDRGLGAFF,TRBV7-2,TRBJ1-1,.,TRBD1
TGCGCCAGCAGCCCGAGATGGAGCGGGGGAGGGACCGGGGAGCTGTTTTTT,CASSPRWSGGGTGELFF,TRBV4-1,TRBJ2-2,few,TRBD2
TGCGCCAGCAGCGAGGGGACAGGGGCCGGGGAGCTGTTTTTT,CASSEGTGAGELFF,TRBV5-1,TRBJ2-2,few,TRBD1
TGTGCCAGCAGCCAAGGGGGCGGGTATGAAAAACTGTTTTTT,CASSQGGGYEKLFF,TRBV4-2,TRBJ1-4,many,.
TGTGCCAGCAGTTACTCGAGGGGGCTCCGATACAATGAGCAGTTCTTC,CASSYSRGLRYNEQFF,TRBV6-5,TRBJ2-1,few,TRBD1
TGTGCCAGCAGCTTAAACGGGGGCAATAATTCACCCCTCCACTTT,CASSLNGGNNSPLHF,TRBV7-3,TRBJ1-6,.,.
TGTGCCACCAATTCGGACAGCCTTAATTCACCCCTCCACTTT,CATNSDSLNSPLHF,TRBV6-5,TRBJ1-6,few,.
TGTGCCAGCAGTCTACAGGGGATAGGCGGCTACACCTTC,CASSLQGIGGYTF,TRBV6-5,TRBJ1-2,.,TRBD1
TGCAGTGCTAGGGGGGTGGGACAGGCAAATCAGCCCCAGCATTTT,CSARGVGQANQPQHF,TRBV20-1,TRBJ1-5,few,TRBD1
TGTGCCAGCAGAACCCCTCTGACGGCCGGGGTTGGCTACACCTTC,CASRTPLTAGVGYTF,TRBV6-1,TRBJ1-2,few,.
TGCGCCAGCAGCCAAACTAGCTGGGGGGCTGGCAATGAGCAGTTCTTC,CASSQTSWGAGNEQFF,TRBV4-3,TRBJ2-1,.,.
TGCAGTGGGAGGACTGGGAATCAGCCCCAGCATTTT,CSGRTGNQPQHF,TRBV20-1,TRBJ1-5,few,.
TGTGCCAGCAGTTTGGGTGCTGGCTATAATTCACCCCTCCACTTT,CASSLGAGYNSPLHF,TRBV12-3/TRBV12-4,TRBJ1-6,.,.
TGTGCCAGCTCACCAAACGGCGGACCCTACGAGCAGTACTTC,CASSPNGGPYEQYF,TRBV18,TRBJ2-7,few,.
TGTGCCAGCAGCGATCCGGGACTCACTCACTATGGCTACACCTTC,CASSDPGLTHYGYTF,TRBV7-9,TRBJ1-2,.,.
TGTGCCAGCAGCTTATACCAGGGGGCTAATGAAAAACTGTTTTTT,CASSLYQGANEKLFF,TRBV7-9,TRBJ1-4,.,TRBD1
TGTGCCAGCAGTTACAGGTCCGGGGGCTACGAGCAGTACTTC,CASSYRSGGYEQYF,TRBV27,TRBJ2-7,.,.
TGTGCCAGCTCACCACGAGGGGCGGACGGCAAAAACATTCAGTACTTC,CASSPRGADGKNIQYF,TRBV18,TRBJ2-4,.,.
TGTGCCAGCAGCCCTCGGACAGGGTTAAACCAAGAGACCCAGTACTTC,CASSPRTGLNQETQYF,TRBV7-6,TRBJ2-5,few,TRBD1
TGTGCCAGCAGTTGGACAGTGGGTGCCAACAATGAGCAGTTCTTC,CASSWTVGANNEQFF,TRBV7-9,TRBJ2-1,once,.
TGTGCCAGCAGTGATCTCCTACGGTTGGAGGGGGGGACTGAAGCTTTCTTT,CASSDLLRLEGGTEAFF,TRBV6-1,TRBJ1-1,.,.
TGTGCCAGCAGCTTTTTTTTCCCGGGCGCCGAGAGAGAAGAGCAGTTCTTC,CASSFFFPGAEREEQFF,TRBV7-2,TRBJ2-1,.,.
TGTGCCAGCAGCTTAGTTTGGACGGGGAGAACCGGGGAGCTGTTTTTT,CASSLVWTGRTGELFF,TRBV11-1,TRBJ2-2,.,.
TGTGCCAGCAGCTTCCAGCGGGGGATGGGCGGGGAGCTGTTTTTT,CASSFQRGMGGELFF,TRBV7-2,TRBJ2-2,few,TRBD2
TGCGCCAGCAGCTGGGGGGGCCGGGACAGAATTTTT,CASSWGGRDRIF,TRBV5-1,TRBJ1-4,.,TRBD1
TGTGCCAGCAGCTTATCGGGACCAGGTATCGGGGAGCTGTTTTTT,CASSLSGPGIGELFF,TRBV7-2,TRBJ2-2,.,.
TGCGCCAGCAGCCAAGACCTTCCAGGGACCTACTATGGCTACACCTTC,CASSQDLPGTYYGYTF,TRBV4-1,TRBJ1-2,few,.
TGTGCCAGCAGCTCCAACAGGGTGGGTGAAAAACTGTTTTTT,CASSSNRVGEKLFF,TRBV5-4,TRBJ1-4,once,.
TGTGCCAGCAGACCACGGGCAGGAGGAATGAACACTGAAGCTTTCTTT,CASRPRAGGMNTEAFF,TRBV12-3/TRBV12-4,TRBJ1-1,.,.
TGTGCCAGCAGCACGTCACGGATCAATCAGCCCCAGCATTTT,CASSTSRINQPQHF,TRBV12-3/TRBV12-4,TRBJ1-5,few,.
TGTGCCAGCAGCTTAGGGGGGGGCGCGGGTGAAGCTTTCTTT,CASSLGGGAGEAFF,TRBV7-9,TRBJ1-1,.,.
TGTGCCAGCAGTGAATTCGAGGGGTACTATGGCTACACCTTC,CASSEFEGYYGYTF,TRBV25-1,TRBJ1-2,few,.
TGCGCCAGCACTAACCCGGGACAGCAAGAGACCCAGTACTTC,CASTNPGQQETQYF,TRBV5-1,TRBJ2-5,.,TRBD1
TGTGCCAGCAGTCCGGACAGGGACCGTCCCCACACCTTC,CASSPDRDRPHTF,TRBV28,TRBJ1-2,.,TRBD1
TGTGCCAGCAGCATCGGACTAGCGGGGGGCACAGATACGCAGTATTTT,CASSIGLAGGTDTQYF,TRBV7-3,TRBJ2-3,.,TRBD2
TGCAGCGTTGGACCTGACAATGAGCAGTTCTTC,CSVGPDNEQFF,TRBV29-1,TRBJ2-1,.,.
TGTGCCAGCAGCCAAGAATCCAGGGAAGCTTTCTTT,CASSQESREAFF,TRBV3-1,TRBJ1-1,.,.
TGTGCCAGCAGCTCCCCACCCCTCGCGGGACTAGCGGAACAAGAGACCCAGTACTTC,CASSSPPLAGLAEQETQYF,TRBV7-8,TRBJ2-5,.,TRBD2
TGTGCCAGCAGCTTAGATCCAACAGGGACCGGGGCTTTCTTT,CASSLDPTGTGAFF,TRBV7-2,TRBJ1-1,.,.
TGCGCCAGCAGCCAAGAGACAGGGCCTTCCTACGAGCAGTACTTC,CASSQETGPSYEQYF,TRBV4-1,TRBJ2-7,few,TRBD1
TGTGCCAGCAGCCAAGAAGGAGGGATCACTGAAGCTTTCTTT,CASSQEGGITEAFF,TRBV3-1,TRBJ1-1,.,.
TGTGCCAGCAGTTTAGGGTGGGGGGAGCTGTTTTTT,CASSLGWGELFF,TRBV12-3/TRBV12-4,TRBJ2-2,.,.
TGTGCCAACGGACAGGGATACTCAGATACGCAGTATTTT,CANGQGYSDTQYF,TRBV12-3/TRBV12-4,TRBJ2-3,few,TRBD1
TGCAGTGCCCTAGCGGGGGGGAGGGCAGATACGCAGTATTTT,CSALAGGRADTQYF,TRBV20-1,TRBJ2-3,.,TRBD2
TGTGCCAGCAGCCTCTCAGGGACAGGGAACACTGGAAACACCATATATTTT,CASSLSGTGNTGNTIYF,TRBV7-8,TRBJ1-3,few,TRBD1
TGTGCCAGCAGTTACTCGGGACAGGGGGCTAACGAGCAGTACTTC,CASSYSGQGANEQYF,TRBV6-5,TRBJ2-7,.,TRBD1